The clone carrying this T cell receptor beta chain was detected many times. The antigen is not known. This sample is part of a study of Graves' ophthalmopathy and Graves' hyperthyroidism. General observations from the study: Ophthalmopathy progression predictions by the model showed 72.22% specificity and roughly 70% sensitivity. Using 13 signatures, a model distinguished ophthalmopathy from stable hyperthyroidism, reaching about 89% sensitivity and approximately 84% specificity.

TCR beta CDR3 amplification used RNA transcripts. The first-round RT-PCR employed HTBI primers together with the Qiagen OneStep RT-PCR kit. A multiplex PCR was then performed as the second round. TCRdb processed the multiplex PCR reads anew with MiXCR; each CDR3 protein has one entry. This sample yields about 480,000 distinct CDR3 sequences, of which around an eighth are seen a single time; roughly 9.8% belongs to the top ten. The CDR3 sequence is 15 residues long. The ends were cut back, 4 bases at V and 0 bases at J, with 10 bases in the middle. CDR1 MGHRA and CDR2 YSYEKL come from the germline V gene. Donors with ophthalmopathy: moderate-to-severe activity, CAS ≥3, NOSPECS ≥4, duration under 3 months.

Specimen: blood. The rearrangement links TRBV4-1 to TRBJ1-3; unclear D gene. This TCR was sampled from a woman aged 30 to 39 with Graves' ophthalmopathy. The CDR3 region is CASSPGGSSGNTIYF. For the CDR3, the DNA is TGCGCCAGCAGCCCAGGAGGGAGCTCTGGAAACACCATATATTTT.